Sequencing of this TCR beta chain was carried out in a study of blood T cell repertoires in COVID-19. Looking at the study overall: Samples came from the United States, Italy and Spain, spanning acute and convalescent COVID-19. PBMCs, B-cell-depleted T cells, or T cells provided the cDNA or gDNA that made up the material.

Germline lookup yields CDR1 SGHRS and CDR2 YFSETQ. There are 15 residues in the CDR3. V trimming: 4 bases; J trimming: 1 base; junction bases outside the gene matches: 4. How the authors handled the data: Amplification of reference gene primers provided the estimated nucleated cell counts. Sequencing used immunoSEQ multiplex PCR; TCRdb keeps in-frame clones, though not all of them. That table supplies the V and J calls and clone size; D and trimming were determined from the DNA. Of 250,000 to 300,000 clones listed, about 86% are singletons. J is TRBJ1-4 and V is TRBV5-1, with 7 bases fitting TRBD1. The sequenced sample consisted of peripheral blood. This TCR derives from a woman aged 55-75 years with active or convalescent COVID-19. The CDR3 loop is CASSATGVTNEKLFF. The CDR3 region has the DNA TGCGCCAGCAGCGCCACAGGGGTAACTAATGAAAAACTGTTTTTT.